A single sample gave rise to the 32 T cell receptor beta chains below, sequenced in a study of T cell responses to AZD1222 COVID-19 vaccine. Produced via immunoSEQ multiplex PCR; TCRdb's table is partial and in-frame only. The table has fewer than 200,000 clones, over 80% seen once. Sample: peripheral blood, taken on day 0 of AZD1222 vaccination. Source of these receptors: an adult in good health.

The rearrangement uses TRBV27 and TRBJ2-2; D might be TRBD1 (6 bases). Trimming removed 4 bases at V and 4 bases at J, with 10 bases between. Germline values: CDR1 MNHEY, CDR2 SMNVEV (reference sequence). The CDR3 has 14 amino acids. The chain's CDR3 is CASSSRQVTGELFF. In DNA, the CDR3 is TGTGCCAGCAGTTCTAGACAGGTCACCGGGGAGCTGTTTTTT.

CDR3 loop: CASSEQALSYEQYF. CDR3 in DNA: TGTGCCAGCAGTGAACAGGCTCTCTCCTACGAGCAGTACTTC. This rearrangement joins TRBV2 to TRBJ2-7; D gene unclear. This CDR3 contains 14 residues. Germline-derived CDR1 and CDR2 are SNHLY and FYNNEI. Trimming shortened V by 2 bases and J by 0 bases, and 8 bases separated the two germline ends. Drawing the rest from reference TRBV2 and TRBJ2-7, the complete variable domain is EPEVTQTPSHQVTQMGQEVILRCVPISNHLYFYWYRQILGQKVEFLVSFYNNEISEKSEIFDDQFSVERPDGSNFTLKIRSTKLEDSAMYFCASSEQALSYEQYFGPGTRLTVT.

V and J are TRBV28 and TRBJ2-3; D ambiguous. In germline, CDR1 is MDHEN, CDR2 SYDVKM. This CDR3 is built from 16 residues. V lost 0 bases and J 0 bases, leaving 10 bases between the germline ends. The CDR3 sequence: CASSLWAGSSTDTQYF. The DNA of the CDR3 is TGTGCCAGCAGTTTATGGGCCGGTAGCAGCACAGATACGCAGTATTTT.

V gene TRBV10-2 combines with J gene TRBJ2-2; 7 bases map to TRBD2. CDR3 length: 16 residues. The V and J ends lost 2 bases and 1 base, in that order; junction bases with no gene match: 4. Germline V gene lookup returns CDR1 WSHSY and CDR2 SAAADI. CDR3 in amino acids: CASSEGVAGNTGELFF. The CDR3 DNA reads TGCGCCAGCAGTGAGGGTGTAGCGGGGAACACCGGGGAGCTGTTTTTT.

The genes are TRBV7-2 and TRBJ1-3; 8 bases fit TRBD1. V lost 4 bases to trimming and J lost 0 bases; unmatched junction nucleotides: 5. The CDR3 is 16 amino acids. Germline V gene lookup returns CDR1 SGHTA and CDR2 FQGNSA. The CDR3 nucleotides are TGTGCCAGCAGCTATGGGACAGGCAGCTCTGGAAACACCATATATTTT. It translates to CASSYGTGSSGNTIYF.

The gene calls are TRBV3-1 (or the pseudogene TRBV3-2) and TRBJ2-5; D may be TRBD1 or TRBD2 (5 bases each). Germline V gene lookup returns CDR1 LGHDT and CDR2 YNNKEL (reference sequence). With 7 bases removed from V and 2 bases from J, the gap between germline ends came to 11 bases. CDR3 length equals 13 residues. CDR3 DNA sequence: TGTGCCAGCACCCCGTGGGGGCAAGAGACCCAGTACTTC. Translating gives CASTPWGQETQYF.

This chain connects TRBV5-6 to TRBJ2-5; no definite D call. The V and J ends lost 6 bases and 4 bases respectively, with 19 bases between them. Per the germline V gene, CDR1 is SGHDT and CDR2 is YYEEEE. This CDR3 region has 15 residues. CDR3 residues: CASTLRLGFGETQYF. CDR3 sequence (DNA): TGTGCCAGCACCCTACGGTTGGGGTTTGGAGAGACCCAGTACTTC.

This clone was counted once. The rearrangement uses TRBV5-1 and TRBJ1-3; D possibly corresponds to TRBD1 (6 bases). Germline CDR1 and CDR2: SGHRS and YFSETQ. The CDR3 consists of 16 residues. The ends were cut back, 0 bases at V and 0 bases at J, with 10 bases in the middle. In nucleotides, the CDR3 is TGCGCCAGCAGCTTGGGAGAGACAGGCTCTGGAAACACCATATATTTT. Amino acids: CASSLGETGSGNTIYF.

The chain couples TRBV5-5 to TRBJ2-1; no clear D. Trimming took 4 bases from V and 4 from J, leaving 9 bases between them. The CDR3 length is 13 residues. Germline CDR1 is SGHKS and CDR2 is YYEKEE (reference sequence). The CDR3 here is CASSTGPYNEQFF. The CDR3 DNA follows: TGTGCCAGCAGCACTGGACCATACAATGAGCAGTTCTTC.

The CDR3 sequence is CASSFQQGLTEAFF. CDR3 sequence (DNA): TGTGCCAGCAGCTTCCAACAGGGTTTAACTGAAGCTTTCTTT. The V and J genes are TRBV11-2 and TRBJ1-1; D perhaps matches TRBD1 (6 bases). This CDR3 contains 14 residues. V lost 3 bases and J lost 5, with 13 bases in between. Germline loops: CDR1 SGHAT, CDR2 FQNNGV.

The chain employs TRBV15 and TRBJ1-4; 8 bases align to TRBD1. Germline values: CDR1 LNHNV, CDR2 YYDKDF (reference sequence). This CDR3 has 16 amino acids. Germline trimming cut 3 bases from V and 5 bases from J; bases unmatched to any gene: 8. As DNA, the CDR3 is TGTGCCACCAGCAGCAGACCCCGGACAGGGAATGAAAAACTGTTTTTT. This codes for CATSSRPRTGNEKLFF.

The chain employs TRBV4-1 and TRBJ1-3; D is unclear. The CDR3 runs 15 residues. The V end was cut by 0 bases, the J end by 8 bases, with 14 bases between. The germline CDR1 and CDR2 sequences are MGHRA and YSYEKL. This CDR3 reads CASSQDLQGRDTIYF. CDR3 sequence (DNA): TGCGCCAGCAGCCAAGATCTACAAGGGAGGGACACCATATATTTT.

The V and J genes are TRBV5-6 and TRBJ1-2; 10 bases are shared with TRBD1. The CDR3 totals 14 residues. CDR1 SGHDT and CDR2 YYEEEE come from the germline V gene. Trimming removed 4 bases from V and 7 bases from J; junction bases left unmatched: 7. The CDR3 bases are TGTGCCAGCAGCGGCGACAGGGGGCAAGGTGGCTACACCTTC. As protein: CASSGDRGQGGYTF.

The gene calls are TRBV7-9 and TRBJ1-2; possibly TRBD1 for D (6 bases). Germline loops: CDR1 SEHNR, CDR2 FQNEAQ (reference sequence). Trimming pared 0 bases from V and 8 bases from J, leaving 16 bases between. The CDR3 runs 15 residues. The CDR3 DNA reads TGTGCCAGCAGCTTAGCCCAGGGGCGAAGTGGGGGCTACACCTTC. Its translation is CASSLAQGRSGGYTF.

The chain links TRBV4-2 to TRBJ2-1, with 7 bases fitting TRBD1. This CDR3 contains 16 residues. Germline loops: CDR1 LGHNA, CDR2 YNFKEQ. After removal of 3 bases from V and 0 bases from J, the junction contained 5 bases not matched to a gene. The DNA for the CDR3 is TGTGCCAGCAGCCATGTACAGGGGTCCTCCTACAATGAGCAGTTCTTC. The encoded protein is CASSHVQGSSYNEQFF.

The chain combines TRBV30 with TRBJ2-7; possible D gene TRBD2, 5 bases. This CDR3 is 13 amino acids long. CDR1 is GTSNPN, CDR2 SVGIG, per germline (reference sequence). Trimming cost V 2 bases and J 0 bases, with 8 bases left between them. This CDR3 is CAWSRDVSYEQYF. The CDR3 coding sequence is TGTGCCTGGAGTCGGGATGTCTCCTACGAGCAGTACTTC.

CDR3 coding DNA: TGTGCCAGCAGCGCGATGCAGGGGAAGAACTACAATGAGCAGTTCTTC. It specifies CASSAMQGKNYNEQFF. This sequence joins TRBV6-2 or TRBV6-3 and TRBJ2-1; perhaps TRBD1 as D (6 bases). Germline V CDR1 and CDR2: MNHEY, SVGEGT. The V and J ends lost 6 bases and 3 bases respectively, with 18 bases between them. The CDR3 runs 16 residues.

The table lists this clone with many counts. V usage is TRBV11-2 and J usage is TRBJ1-2, with 10 bases aligning to TRBD1. V dropped 5 bases and J dropped 6; count of bases not matched to a gene: 3. The CDR3 length is 13 residues. Germline CDR1 SGHAT, CDR2 FQNNGV. CDR3: CASSIGTGDGYTF. The CDR3 DNA is TGTGCCAGCAGCATAGGGACAGGGGATGGCTACACCTTC.

This clone was observed once. The J gene is TRBJ1-5, the V gene TRBV11-2, with D unresolved. This CDR3 region has 13 residues. V lost 1 base to trimming and J lost 5 bases, with 6 bases between them. The germline gives CDR1 SGHAT, CDR2 FQNNGV. DNA of the CDR3: TGTGCCAGCAGCTTAGCCTCCCATCAGCCCCAGCATTTT. This encodes CASSLASHQPQHF.

The chain employs TRBV28 and TRBJ2-3, with 9 bases matching TRBD2. Germline V gives CDR1 MDHEN, CDR2 SYDVKM. V lost 4 bases, J lost 7 bases, and 18 bases stayed unmatched. There are 18 residues in the CDR3. The CDR3 is CASSSSMGREGGVYTQYF. Here the CDR3 DNA reads TGTGCCAGCAGTTCGTCTATGGGGCGGGAGGGGGGTGTGTATACGCAGTATTTT.

The V call is TRBV6-5, the J call TRBJ1-5, with D unclear. CDR3 length: 16 residues. Looked up from germline, CDR1 is MNHEY and CDR2 is SVGAGI. The V end lost 1 base, the J end lost 6 bases, and 16 bases lay between the germline ends. The CDR3 DNA is TGTGCCAGCAGTTACTTGGGCCCTAGGGCCGGTCAGCCCCAGCATTTT. Translating it yields CASSYLGPRAGQPQHF.

V is TRBV23-1 and J is TRBJ1-5, with a weak D call TRBD1 (5 bases). TRBV23-1 is an ORF, with its function uncertain. The V end was cut by 6 bases, the J end by 5 bases, with 17 bases between. The CDR3 covers 15 residues. CDR3: CASSVRWGRHQPQHF. As DNA, the CDR3 is TGCGCCAGCAGCGTAAGATGGGGACGCCATCAGCCCCAGCATTTT.

This clone was detected once. This chain uses TRBV5-8 with TRBJ2-1; no definite D call. Germline V gene sequence: CDR1 SGHTS, CDR2 YDEGEE. Trimming pared 1 base from V and 3 bases from J, leaving 14 bases between. CDR3 length: 16 residues. DNA of the CDR3: TGTGCCAGCAGCTTGCTTAGCCGTACAGACTACAATGAGCAGTTCTTC. This encodes CASSLLSRTDYNEQFF.

The chain carries TRBV2 and TRBJ2-7, with D perhaps matching TRBD1 (6 bases). This CDR3 has 14 amino acids. Germline V gene data show CDR1 as SNHLY and CDR2 as FYNNEI. V lost 6 bases, J lost 6 bases, and 18 bases lay in between. The CDR3 sequence is CASREQGVSTEQYF. The CDR3 DNA sequence: TGTGCCAGCAGAGAACAGGGAGTTTCCACCGAGCAGTACTTC.

V gene TRBV9 combines with J gene TRBJ2-3, with TRBD2 identical over 9 bases. The germline V gene encodes CDR1 SGDLS and CDR2 YYNGEE. This CDR3 spans 15 amino acids. Unmatched junction bases numbered 7, after V lost 3 bases and J lost 5 bases. DNA for the CDR3: TGTGCCAGCAGCGGGTTAGCGGGAGTCCGAGATACGCAGTATTTT. Residues: CASSGLAGVRDTQYF. The full variable domain, in which reference TRBV9 and TRBJ2-3 provide the parts outside the CDR3, is DSGVTQTPKHLITATGQRVTLRCSPRSGDLSVYWYQQSLDQGLQFLIQYYNGEERAKGNILERFSAQQFPDLHSELNLSSLELGDSALYFCASSGLAGVRDTQYFGPGTRLTVL.

The chain combines TRBV6-1 with TRBJ1-4, with TRBD1 matching over 7 bases. The CDR3 loop spans 15 amino acids. Germline CDR1 MNHNS, CDR2 SASEGT. The V gene end was trimmed by 2 bases and the J gene end by 8 bases; junction bases not matched to a gene: 8. The chain's CDR3 is CASSEYRQGGEKLFF. The CDR3 coding sequence is TGTGCCAGCAGTGAATATCGGCAGGGGGGCGAAAAACTGTTTTTT.

The rearrangement links TRBV6-6 to TRBJ2-5; no definite D call. The V end was cut by 7 bases, the J end by 0 bases, with 6 bases between. Germline V gives CDR1 MNHNY, CDR2 SVGAGI (reference sequence). The CDR3 contains 12 residues. The CDR3 sequence is CASKADQETQYF. CDR3 nucleotides: TGTGCCAGCAAGGCAGACCAAGAGACCCAGTACTTC.

This chain links TRBV18 with TRBJ1-3; the D gene is possibly TRBD1 (5 bases). The CDR3 loop spans 16 amino acids. CDR1 is KGHSH, CDR2 LQKENI, per germline. Deletions cut 4 bases from V and 0 bases from J, with 13 bases between. The DNA for the CDR3 is TGTGCCAGCTCACAGGGACGGTTGATCTCTGGAAACACCATATATTTT. As protein: CASSQGRLISGNTIYF.

The chain links TRBV6-2 or TRBV6-3 to TRBJ1-2; TRBD1 aligns across 10 bases. The CDR3 consists of 13 residues. The V and J ends lost 5 bases and 5 bases, in that order; junction bases with no gene match: 2. Per germline, CDR1 MNHEY and CDR2 SVGEGT. For the CDR3, the DNA is TGTGCCAGCAGTCGGGGACAGGGGTATGGCTACACCTTC. Its protein product is CASSRGQGYGYTF.

The chain links TRBV5-1 to TRBJ1-1, with 9 bases lining up with TRBD1. With V trimmed by 1 base and J by 0 bases, 4 bases remained unmatched. This CDR3 comprises 16 residues. Germline loops: CDR1 SGHRS, CDR2 YFSETQ. The CDR3 nucleotides read TGCGCCAGCAGCTTGAGACAGGGGGGTATGAACACTGAAGCTTTCTTT. The encoded protein is CASSLRQGGMNTEAFF.

This chain joins TRBV19 and TRBJ2-7, with 12 nucleotides matching TRBD2. CDR3 size: 14 residues. Losses at the gene ends were 6 bases for V and 2 bases for J; bases not matched to a gene: 2. Germline CDR1 is LNHDA and CDR2 is SQIVND (reference sequence). The CDR3 here is CASSGLAGPYEQYF. CDR3 sequence (DNA): TGTGCCAGTAGCGGACTAGCGGGGCCCTACGAGCAGTACTTC. The complete variable domain, with remaining parts taken from reference TRBV19 and TRBJ2-7, reads DGGITQSPKYLFRKEGQNVTLSCEQNLNHDAMYWYRQDPGQGLRLIYYSQIVNDFQKGDIAEGYSVSREKKESFPLTVTSAQKNPTAFYLCASSGLAGPYEQYFGPGTRLTVT.

This clone was picked up one time. The rearrangement uses TRBV5-8 and TRBJ1-2, with 9 bases that match TRBD1. This CDR3 has 16 amino acids. The germline V gene encodes CDR1 SGHTS and CDR2 YDEGEE. V dropped 4 bases and J dropped 4; count of bases not matched to a gene: 11. CDR3 amino acids: CASSPVPGQGRYGYTF. The CDR3 DNA is TGTGCCAGCAGCCCGGTTCCGGGACAGGGTCGCTATGGCTACACCTTC.